This TCR beta chain was identified during a study of blood T cell repertoires in COVID-19. About the research overall: Acute-phase and convalescent COVID-19 samples originated in the United States, Italy and Spain. Sample material is recorded as cDNA or gDNA derived from T cells, B-cell-depleted T cells, or PBMCs.

In the original analysis: Estimation of nucleated cell counts was performed using reference gene primer amplification. Sequencing used immunoSEQ multiplex PCR; TCRdb keeps in-frame clones, though not all of them. From that table come the V and J calls and clone size; the DNA was used to work out D and trimming. The top ten clones hold roughly 1.6% of a sample with about 110,000 clones, over 70% of them seen once. Sequenced sample: peripheral blood. The origin of this receptor is a man over 45 with acute or convalescent COVID-19.

The CDR3, as DNA: TGTGCCAGCTCACCACCGAACACCCGCACAGATACGCAGTATTTT. Translation: CASSPPNTRTDTQYF. The J gene is TRBJ2-3, the V gene TRBV18, with D unclear. Germline V CDR1 and CDR2: KGHSH, LQKENI. CDR3 size: 15 residues. V dropped 0 bases and J dropped 1 base, with 8 bases sitting between them.